This T cell receptor (beta chain) was observed in a study of blood T cell repertoires in COVID-19. Across the study: There were acute and convalescent COVID-19 samples, and they came from the United States, Italy and Spain.

This clone was seen more than once but under ten times. Other DNA variants within this sample encode the same CDR3. The CDR3 runs 13 residues. Germline CDR1 and CDR2: SNHLY and FYNNEI. The ends lost 7 bases at V and 7 bases at J; junction bases unmatched: 5. The authors' processing: Amplification of reference gene primers provided the estimated nucleated cell counts. TCRdb's copy holds only in-frame clones and misses some; the assay was immunoSEQ multiplex PCR. V and J calls plus clone size are reproduced from that table; the DNA served to infer D and trimming. Found here are more than 300,000 clones, around nine tenths of them singletons; the top ten hold almost 4%. Participant-given clinical history determined each cohort assignment.

The sequencing sample was made of PBMCs or T cells enriched from blood (not recorded which). The sequence was collected from a woman aged 25 to 39 who had been exposed to COVID-19. The chain is built from TRBV2 and TRBJ1-5; 9 bases are a match to TRBD1. CDR3 bases: TGTGCCAGCACTGGGACAGGGATCCAGCCCCAGCATTTT. Its translation: CASTGTGIQPQHF. The variable domain in full, completed from reference TRBV2 and TRBJ1-5, reads EPEVTQTPSHQVTQMGQEVILRCVPISNHLYFYWYRQILGQKVEFLVSFYNNEISEKSEIFDDQFSVERPDGSNFTLKIRSTKLEDSAMYFCASTGTGIQPQHFGDGTRLSIL.